A single sample is the source of the 2 T cell receptor beta chains below, sequenced in a study of CD8 T cells in Susac syndrome. About 0.5 to 1 ug RNA was reverse transcribed with random hexamers. TCRdb re-called the immunoSEQ multiplex PCR reads through MiXCR, storing one row per CDR3 protein. Of about 130,000 distinct CDR3 sequences in the sample, over 85% were seen once. The sample was CD8+ T cells from PBMCs. The receptors were gathered from a human donor with multiple sclerosis.

The chain combines TRBV28 with TRBJ2-7; D possibly corresponds to TRBD2 (6 bases). The V and J ends lost 6 bases and 3 bases respectively, with 15 bases between them. Germline loops: CDR1 MDHEN, CDR2 SYDVKM. This CDR3 comprises 14 residues. In nucleotides, the CDR3 is TGTGCCAGCAGGGGACGGGGGTCCTACTACGAGCAGTACTTC. This codes for CASRGRGSYYEQYF.

V gene TRBV25-1 combines with J gene TRBJ2-7, with D possibly TRBD1 on 5 matching bases. Germline V gene lookup returns CDR1 MGHDK and CDR2 SYGVNS. Trimming stripped 2 bases from V and 4 bases from J, with 12 bases between. This CDR3 comprises 14 residues. CDR3 region: CASSEMGYRYEQYF. The CDR3 DNA sequence: TGTGCCAGCAGTGAAATGGGGTACAGGTACGAGCAGTACTTC.